Following are 11 T cell receptor beta chains from one sample sequenced in a study of OX40 agonist ivuxolimab in advanced cancers. Clones were sequenced by immunoSEQ multiplex PCR, and TCRdb holds only the in-frame ones, with some missing. Of tens of thousands of clones in the sample, more than 80% were seen once. Sequencing was performed on CD4+ or CD8+ T cells sorted from blood, taken in a trial of the OX40 agonist ivuxolimab. The receptors stem from an adult with an advanced solid tumor such as melanoma, head and neck, liver or kidney cancer.

This clone was seen only a few times. The CDR3 DNA reads TGTGCCAGCAGCCCTAGGCTGGCAGGGGGGGGCATGAACACTGAAGCTTTCTTT. Its protein product is CASSPRLAGGGMNTEAFF. V is TRBV7-9 and J is TRBJ1-1, with 7 nucleotides matching TRBD1. The ends lost 5 bases at V and 0 bases at J; junction bases unmatched: 15. CDR1 and CDR2 from the germline V gene are SEHNR and FQNEAQ (reference sequence). This CDR3 is 18 amino acids long. Looking up the rest from reference TRBV7-9 and TRBJ1-1 gives the full variable domain: DTGVSQNPRHKITKRGQNVTFRCDPISEHNRLYWYRQTLGQGPEFLTYFQNEAQLEKSRLLSDRFSAERPKGSFSTLEIQRTEQGDSAMYLCASSPRLAGGGMNTEAFFGQGTRLTVV.

In the case of this clone: Relative to the germline gene, one junction end is altered; a read error may explain this. This chain uses TRBV7-7 with TRBJ2-3; 11 positions agree with TRBD2. There are 14 residues in the CDR3. CDR1 SSHAT and CDR2 FNYEAQ come from the germline V gene (reference sequence). Here the CDR3 DNA reads TGTGCTAGCAGCGGGACTAGCGGCTCAGATACGCAGTATTTT. This gives the protein CASSGTSGSDTQYF. The full variable domain, completed using reference TRBV7-7 and TRBJ2-3, is GAGVSQSPRYKVTKRGQDVTLRCDPISSHATLYWYQQALGQGPEFLTYFNYEAQPDKSGLPSDRFSAERPEGSISTLTIQRTEQRDSAMYRCASSGTSGSDTQYFGPGTRLTVL.

This clone was observed a single time. The V call is TRBV5-1, the J call TRBJ2-2; 7 positions match TRBD1. V lost 2 bases, J lost 0 bases, and 1 base stayed unmatched. CDR3 length: 15 residues. Germline CDR1 and CDR2: SGHRS and YFSETQ. The CDR3 loop reads CASSLGTANTGELFF. As DNA, the CDR3 is TGCGCCAGCAGCTTAGGGACAGCGAACACCGGGGAGCTGTTTTTT.

The V call is TRBV19, the J call TRBJ1-1; D unclear. The V gene's germline CDR1 is LNHDA and CDR2 SQIVND (reference sequence). The V gene lost 3 bases and the J gene lost 3 bases, with 8 bases spanning the gap. The CDR3 is made up of 13 amino acids. CDR3 residues: CASSMARYTEAFF. CDR3 nucleotide sequence: TGTGCCAGTAGTATGGCAAGGTACACTGAAGCTTTCTTT.

This clone was counted once. The chain employs TRBV4-1 and TRBJ2-1; 7 bases fit TRBD1. Germline V gene lookup returns CDR1 MGHRA and CDR2 YSYEKL. V shed 1 base and J 6 bases; nucleotides not matched to a gene: 15. The CDR3 sequence is 18 residues long. CDR3 loop: CASSQGEIRQGRGNEQFF. DNA for the CDR3: TGCGCCAGCAGCCAAGGGGAAATCAGACAGGGAAGAGGCAATGAGCAGTTCTTC.

V gene TRBV23-1 combines with J gene TRBJ1-3, with TRBD1 matching 7 bases. TRBV23-1 is an ORF; its function is uncertain. The J segment lost 4 bases and the V segment lost 2 bases, leaving 8 bases of the junction unmatched. The CDR3 consists of 16 residues. The CDR3 reads CASSQPTGERGNTIYF. DNA for the CDR3: TGCGCCAGCAGTCAACCTACAGGGGAGAGGGGAAACACCATATATTTT.

The chain has TRBV2 and TRBJ1-4; 8 positions match TRBD1. Germline lookup yields CDR1 SNHLY and CDR2 FYNNEI. The CDR3 is made up of 13 amino acids. With V trimmed by 9 bases and J by 7 bases, 7 bases remained unmatched. The CDR3 nucleotides read TGTGCCAGTAACGACAGGGGAGTTGAAAAACTGTTTTTT. Translating it yields CASNDRGVEKLFF.

This chain uses TRBV7-8 with TRBJ2-3; TRBD2 matches at 8 bases. In germline, CDR1 is SGHVS, CDR2 FQNEAQ. V was pared by 0 bases and J by 2 bases, with 4 bases of the junction left unmatched. The length of the CDR3 is 16 residues. The CDR3 spells CASSLARGRSTDTQYF. The CDR3 coding sequence is TGTGCCAGCAGCTTAGCTCGCGGGAGGTCCACAGATACGCAGTATTTT.

V usage is TRBV28 and J usage is TRBJ2-1; maybe TRBD2 (5 bases). V lost 5 bases, J lost 7 bases, and 6 bases lay in between. The CDR3 extends over 11 amino acids. CDR1 is MDHEN, CDR2 SYDVKM, per germline. The CDR3 DNA reads TGTGCCAGCAGTCCGGGGAATGAGCAGTTCTTC. This gives the protein CASSPGNEQFF.

The V and J genes are TRBV28 and TRBJ1-2, with D tentatively TRBD1 (5 bases). This CDR3 region has 14 residues. The V end was cut by 5 bases, the J end by 5 bases, with 15 bases between. Per the germline V gene, CDR1 is MDHEN and CDR2 is SYDVKM. CDR3 sequence reads: CASSIPGTAYGYTF. In DNA, the CDR3 is TGTGCCAGCAGTATCCCCGGGACGGCATATGGCTACACCTTC.

The chain has TRBV4-1 and TRBJ1-1; possibly TRBD1 for D (5 bases). CDR3 length equals 13 residues. Trimming cost V 1 base and J 11 bases, with 14 bases left between them. Germline loops: CDR1 MGHRA, CDR2 YSYEKL. CDR3 DNA: TGCGCCAGCAGCCAAGGGGGCATTGAGCGGGCTTTCTTT. This translates into CASSQGGIERAFF.